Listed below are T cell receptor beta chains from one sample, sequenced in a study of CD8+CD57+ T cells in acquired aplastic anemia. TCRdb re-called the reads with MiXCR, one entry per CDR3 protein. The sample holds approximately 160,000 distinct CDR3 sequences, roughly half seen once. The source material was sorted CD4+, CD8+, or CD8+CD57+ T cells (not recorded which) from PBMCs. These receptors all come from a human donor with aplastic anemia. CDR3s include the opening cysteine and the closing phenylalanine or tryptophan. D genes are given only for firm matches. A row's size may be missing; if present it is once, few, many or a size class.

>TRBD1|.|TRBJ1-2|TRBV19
TGTGCCAGTAGTATCGACAGGGCGGTCGGCTACACCTTC
CASSIDRAVGYTF
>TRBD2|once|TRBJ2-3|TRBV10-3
TGTGCCATGAGACTAGCGGGGGACACAGATACGCAGTATTTT
CAMRLAGDTDTQYF
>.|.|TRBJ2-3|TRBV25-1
TGTGCCAGCAGCTTAGGGGTCGAGGGGGGTGTGAGGGATACGCAGTATTTT
CASSLGVEGGVRDTQYF
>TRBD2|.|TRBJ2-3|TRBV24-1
TGTGCCACCTCTACCGGGACTAGCGGGACCACAGATACGCAGTATTTT
CATSTGTSGTTDTQYF
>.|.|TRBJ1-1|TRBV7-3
TGTGCCAGCAGGCCTCCGGTCGGAGACATGAACACTGAAGCTTTCTTT
CASRPPVGDMNTEAFF
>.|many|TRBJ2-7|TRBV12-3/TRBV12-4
TGTGCCAGCAGTTTACACTCCTACGAGCAGTACTTC
CASSLHSYEQYF
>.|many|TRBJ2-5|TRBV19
TGTGCCAGTAGTATGGGGTTTGGAGAGACCCAGTACTTC
CASSMGFGETQYF
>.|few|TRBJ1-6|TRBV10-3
TGTGCCATCAGTGAAAGGGGGAATTCACCCCTCCACTTT
CAISERGNSPLHF
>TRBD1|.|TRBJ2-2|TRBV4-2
TGTGCCAGCACGTCCAGATTACAGGGGGTCGTTACCGGGGAGCTGTTTTTT
CASTSRLQGVVTGELFF
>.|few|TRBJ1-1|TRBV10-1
TGCGCCAGCAGTGAGTCCCTCACTCACGACAGGAACACTGAAGCTTTCTTT
CASSESLTHDRNTEAFF
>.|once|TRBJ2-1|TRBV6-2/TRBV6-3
TGTGCCAGCAGTTACTCGAGGCATACCTTATACAATGAGCGGTTCTTC
CASSYSRHTLYNERFF
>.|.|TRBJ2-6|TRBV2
TGTGCCAGGACCCTATCTGGGGCCAACGTCCTGACTTTC
CARTLSGANVLTF
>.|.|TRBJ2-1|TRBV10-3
TGTGCCATGAGTGAAGGGGGGCTGGACAATGAGCAGTTCTTC
CAMSEGGLDNEQFF
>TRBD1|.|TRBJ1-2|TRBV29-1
TGCAGCGCCGGGACAGGAGGTTTGAAGAACTATGGCTACACCTTC
CSAGTGGLKNYGYTF
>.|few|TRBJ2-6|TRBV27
TGTGCCAGCAGTTTGGAAGGATTTGGGGCCAACGTCCTGACTTTC
CASSLEGFGANVLTF
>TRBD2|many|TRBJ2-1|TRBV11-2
TGTGCCAGCAGCTGGATTAGCGGGGGGGCCAGAGCCTACAATGAGCAGTTCTTC
CASSWISGGARAYNEQFF
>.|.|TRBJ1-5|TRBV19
TGTGCCAGTAGTTGGGGGGCCAGCAATCAGCCCCAGCATTTT
CASSWGASNQPQHF
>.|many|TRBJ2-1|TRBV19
TGTGCCAGTAGTAGCTGGGCAACAGGGTCTACCACTTACAATGAGCAGTTCTTC
CASSSWATGSTTYNEQFF
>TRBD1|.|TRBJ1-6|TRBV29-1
TGCAGCGTTGAGAATTTGGGGACAGGGGATAATTCACCCCTCCACTTT
CSVENLGTGDNSPLHF
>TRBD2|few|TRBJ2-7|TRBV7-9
TGTGCCAGCAGCCGAATCACTAGCGGATCCTACGAGCAGTACTTC
CASSRITSGSYEQYF
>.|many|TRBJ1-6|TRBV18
TGTGCCAGCTCACCCCAGGGGCGCTCACCCCTCCACTTT
CASSPQGRSPLHF
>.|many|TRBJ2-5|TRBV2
TGTGCCAGCAGTGAGCAGGGGCAAGAGACCCAGTACTTC
CASSEQGQETQYF
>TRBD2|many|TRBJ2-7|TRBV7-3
TGTGCCAGCAGCTTAGGGAGGGACGGATCCTACGAGCAGTACTTC
CASSLGRDGSYEQYF
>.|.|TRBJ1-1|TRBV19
TGTGCCAGTAGTATAGCGAGGGACACTGAAGCTTCCTTT
CASSIARDTEASF
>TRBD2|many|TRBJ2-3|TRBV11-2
TGTGCCAGCAAAGGGCTAGCGGGAGCCGTAGATACGCAGTATTTT
CASKGLAGAVDTQYF
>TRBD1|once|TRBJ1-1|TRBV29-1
TGCAGCGCCCTAGGACAGGGAATAACTGAAGCTTTCTTT
CSALGQGITEAFF
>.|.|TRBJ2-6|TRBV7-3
TGTGCCAGCAGCTTATGGGGGGCCAACGTCCTGACTTTC
CASSLWGANVLTF
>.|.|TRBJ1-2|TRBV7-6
TGTGCCAGCAGCTTATCAGGGCCCGTAGGTGGCTACACCTTC
CASSLSGPVGGYTF
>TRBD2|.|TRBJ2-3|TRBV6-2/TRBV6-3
TGTGCCAGCAGTTACTCGAAGGGCGGGGGGTCCACAGATACGCAGTATTTT
CASSYSKGGGSTDTQYF
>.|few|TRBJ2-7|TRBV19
TGTGCCAGTAGTATTAAACAGGGCTACGAGCAGTACTTC
CASSIKQGYEQYF
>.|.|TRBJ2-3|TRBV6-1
TGTGCCAGCTCACCACTACAGGGCCGCCCGGATACGCAGTATTTT
CASSPLQGRPDTQYF
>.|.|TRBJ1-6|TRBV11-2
TGTGCCAGCAGCACGGATTACAGAGACCCAAGCTCCTATAATTCACCCCTCCACTTT
CASSTDYRDPSSYNSPLHF
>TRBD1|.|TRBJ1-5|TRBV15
TGTGCCACCAGCAGAGATCGGGGACAGGGGCAGCCCCAGCATTTT
CATSRDRGQGQPQHF
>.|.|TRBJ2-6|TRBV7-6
TGTGCCAGCAGCTCCAGGGGGGCCAACGTCCTGACTTTC
CASSSRGANVLTF
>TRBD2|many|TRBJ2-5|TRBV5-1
TGCGCCAGCAGCTCGGCACTGCGGGGGGAGACCCAGTACTTC
CASSSALRGETQYF
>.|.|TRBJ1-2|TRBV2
TGTGCCAGCAGGAAGACAGACTATGGCTACACCTTC
CASRKTDYGYTF
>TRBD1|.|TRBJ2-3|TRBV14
TGTGCCAGCAGCCAAGACAGGGGGCAGAGCGATACGCAGTATTTT
CASSQDRGQSDTQYF
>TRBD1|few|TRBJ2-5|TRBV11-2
TGTGCCAGCAGCCCTGGAGGACAGGGGGCCGGGACCCAGTACTTC
CASSPGGQGAGTQYF
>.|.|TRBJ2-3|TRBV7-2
TGTGCCAGCAGCTTCCCGAAAGGAACAGATACGCAGTATTTT
CASSFPKGTDTQYF
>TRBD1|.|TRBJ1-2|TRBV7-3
TGTGCCAGCAGCCCCGGGACAGGGGGCGGGAATGGCTACACCTTC
CASSPGTGGGNGYTF
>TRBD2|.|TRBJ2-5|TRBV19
TGTGCCAGTAGTAAGGGACTAGGAGACCAAGAGACCCAGTACTTC
CASSKGLGDQETQYF
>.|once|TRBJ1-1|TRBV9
TGTGCCAGCAGCCCAAGCGATACTGAAGCTTTCTTT
CASSPSDTEAFF
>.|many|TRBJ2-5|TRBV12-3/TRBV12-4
TGTGCCAGCAGTTTGAACGAAGAGACCCAGTACTTC
CASSLNEETQYF
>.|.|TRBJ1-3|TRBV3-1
TGTGCCAGCAGCTCAGGGGCCCCTGGAAACACCATATATTTT
CASSSGAPGNTIYF
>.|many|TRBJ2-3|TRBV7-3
TGTGCCAGCAGCTCGGGACTTCCTGGCACAGATACGCAGTATTTT
CASSSGLPGTDTQYF
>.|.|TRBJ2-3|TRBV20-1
TGCAGTGCTAGAAGGGTCGATACTTTTAGCACAGATACGCAGTATTTT
CSARRVDTFSTDTQYF
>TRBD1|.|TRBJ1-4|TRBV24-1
TGTGCCACCAGTGATGGGGGACAGCCTCAGGAAAAACTGTTTTTT
CATSDGGQPQEKLFF
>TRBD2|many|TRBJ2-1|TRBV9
TGTGCCAGCAGCCCAGTCCCCTCCTCTAGCGGGGGGAGGAATGAGCAGTTCTTC
CASSPVPSSSGGRNEQFF
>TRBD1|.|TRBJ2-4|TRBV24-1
TGTGCCACCAGTGATTTACGGCAGGGGGACATTCAGTACTTC
CATSDLRQGDIQYF